This T cell receptor (beta chain) was obtained from a study of CD4 T cells in relation to SARS-CoV-2 and coronaviruses. Across the whole study: After roughly ten days of antigen culture, PBMC TCR beta CDR3s were sequenced.

Naive or memory CD4+ cells were cultured 1:1 with T cell-depleted PBMCs plus CEF. Broader study findings: This crossreactivity analysis covered spike protein alone, no other viral proteins. In around 60% of donors, memory CD4+ clonotypes crossrecognized SARS-CoV-2 and at least one common cold coronavirus spike.

Germline V gene lookup returns CDR1 SGHRS and CDR2 YFSETQ. V was cut by 7 bases and J by 7 bases, with 17 bases left in between. This CDR3 is built from 13 residues. A note on this clone: Its antigen is not identified.

Assay used: immunoSEQ multiplex PCR; TCRdb lists only in-frame clones, some missing. The sample lists about 36,000 clones, around 85% occurring once. The sequencing sample was made of naive CD4+ T cells from PBMCs, cultured in vitro. Subset: naive CD4+ T cells isolated by negative enrichment. The TCR was taken from an adult with COVID-19. This sequence joins TRBV5-1 and TRBJ1-1; D not certain. CDR3 nucleotides: TGCGCCAGCCGGGTTGCGGGAGGGTATGAAGCTTTCTTT. Amino acid sequence: CASRVAGGYEAFF.